These T cell receptor beta chains were read from a single sample in a study of T cell responses to AZD1222 COVID-19 vaccine. Assay used: immunoSEQ multiplex PCR; TCRdb lists only in-frame clones, some missing. The table shows 150,000 or so clones, with over 70% occurring only once. The sample here was peripheral blood, taken 28 days after the second AZD1222 dose. All receptors come from an adult who received the AZD1222 COVID-19 vaccine. Both conserved end residues are part of each CDR3. The order of the fields is J gene, V gene, CDR3 protein.

TRBJ2-4	TRBV7-9	CASSFDPGQGAQNIQYF
TRBJ1-2	TRBV27	CARGTELNGGYTF
TRBJ1-1	TRBV6-5	CASSFPGNTEAFF
TRBJ2-3	TRBV18	CASSPQDTQYF
TRBJ1-6	TRBV18	CASSRGQAGNSPLHF
TRBJ2-1	TRBV4-3	CASSQDRIISYNEQFF
TRBJ2-7	TRBV5-4	CASRLAGTYEQYF
TRBJ1-3	TRBV19	CASRMDRYSGNTIYF
TRBJ1-4	TRBV7-9	CASSQGQGIDNEKLFF
TRBJ2-1	TRBV24-1	CATSEPGLAGRNNEQFF
TRBJ2-2	TRBV19	CASSPLNTGELFF
TRBJ1-1	TRBV18	CASSPRRAPTGTPEAFF
TRBJ2-7	TRBV3-1/TRBV3-2	CASSQVGRRAGEQYF
TRBJ1-2	TRBV19	CASSIINAGRDGYTF
TRBJ1-6	TRBV6-5	CASSYLHTGNSPLHF
TRBJ1-1	TRBV5-6	CASSAGNTEAFF
TRBJ2-3	TRBV14	CASSRLADTQYF
TRBJ2-3	TRBV27	CASLPLRAGVTPSQYF
TRBJ2-2	TRBV5-1	CASSWRQGNTGELFF
TRBJ1-4	TRBV28	CASSLPAAAATNEKLFF
TRBJ2-5	TRBV11-2	CASSLVAGDQETQYF
TRBJ1-4	TRBV3-1/TRBV3-2	CASSSPVIEKLFF
TRBJ1-3	TRBV6-6	CASSLQGTGNTIYF
TRBJ2-1	TRBV6-5	CASSSLAGGPSDEQFF
TRBJ2-5	TRBV7-9	CASSSGRQEETQYF
TRBJ1-5	TRBV27	CASSLGGNSNQPQHF
TRBJ2-3	TRBV28	CASSLTSGRGTDTQYF